This T cell receptor (beta chain) was retrieved from a study of blood T cell repertoires in COVID-19. Original processing methods: Quantification of nucleated cells was approximated via reference gene primer amplification. Using immunoSEQ multiplex PCR, the repertoire was profiled, and TCRdb retains in-frame clones only, with some absent. V, J and clone size are those of that table, while D and trimming were read from the DNA. The table includes approximately 68,000 clones, roughly 82% detected once. Trimming stripped 4 bases from V and 6 bases from J, with 14 bases between. Germline-derived CDR1 and CDR2 are SGHTS and YDEGEE. This CDR3 region has 13 residues.

The sample taken for sequencing was peripheral blood. The chain recombines TRBV5-8 with TRBJ2-7, with D perhaps TRBD1 (5 bases). This TCR derives from a human donor in a cohort sampled during active COVID-19. CDR3 coding DNA: TGTGCCAGCAGCGAACAGGTCTCGGGCGAGCAGTACTTC. It is translated as CASSEQVSGEQYF. The full variable domain, its missing parts supplied by reference TRBV5-8 and TRBJ2-7, is EAGVTQSPTHLIKTRGQQATLRCSPISGHTSVYWYQQALGLGLQFLLWYDEGEERNRGNFPPRFSGRQFPNYSSELNVNALELEDSALYLCASSEQVSGEQYFGPGTRLTVT.